Listed below are T cell receptor beta chains from one sample, sequenced in a study of CD8+ T cells in alopecia areata. Libraries were prepared by immunoSEQ multiplex PCR; TCRdb keeps only in-frame clonotypes and omits some of them. Counted here are around 140,000 clones, about 88% occurring once; the ten biggest clones make up about 12%. Sequenced here: CD8+ T cells sorted from blood, sampled at week 4, from a patient treated with tofacitinib. The receptors shown here come from a human donor with alopecia areata. The CDR3 runs from the conserved cysteine through the conserved F or W. The D gene is left open where the match is weak. Clone size is shown for a subset of rows, as once, few, many or a class of expanded clone.

V,J,size,D,CDR3,DNA
TRBV29-1,TRBJ2-7,once,NA,CSVEDSGLSSYEQYF,TGCAGCGTTGAAGATTCCGGCCTCAGTAGCTACGAGCAGTACTTC
TRBV4-1,TRBJ2-3,NA,TRBD1,CASSPGTASTDTQYF,TGCGCCAGCAGCCCCGGGACAGCTAGCACAGATACGCAGTATTTT
TRBV4-1,TRBJ2-7,NA,TRBD1,CASSQPPGQGTYEQYF,TGCGCCAGCAGCCAACCTCCGGGACAGGGGACCTACGAGCAGTACTTC
TRBV9,TRBJ2-1,NA,TRBD2,CASSASGSSYNEQFF,TGTGCCAGCAGCGCTAGCGGGAGCTCCTACAATGAGCAGTTCTTC
TRBV6-1,TRBJ2-5,NA,NA,CASSEGGQETQYF,TGTGCCAGCAGTGAAGGTGGCCAAGAGACCCAGTACTTC
TRBV27,TRBJ2-7,NA,NA,CASSRWGETYEQYF,TGTGCCAGCAGTAGGTGGGGGGAAACCTACGAGCAGTACTTC
TRBV28,TRBJ2-1,NA,TRBD2,CASSLLLEEGLAGLVYNEQFF,TGTGCCAGCAGTTTATTATTGGAAGAGGGACTAGCGGGGCTTGTCTACAATGAGCAGTTCTTC
TRBV4-1,TRBJ2-1,NA,TRBD2,CASSPNSGAYNEQFF,TGCGCCAGCAGCCCTAATAGCGGGGCGTACAATGAGCAGTTCTTC
TRBV7-9,TRBJ2-3,NA,NA,CASSGPGADTQYF,TGTGCCAGCAGCGGGCCAGGGGCAGATACGCAGTATTTT
TRBV13,TRBJ2-1,NA,TRBD2,CASSLGRGASEQFF,TGTGCCAGCAGCTTAGGGCGGGGGGCCTCTGAGCAGTTCTTC
TRBV7-2,TRBJ1-1,NA,NA,CASSPGLNTEAFF,TGTGCCAGCAGCCCCGGATTGAACACTGAAGCTTTCTTT
TRBV29-1,TRBJ2-7,NA,NA,CSVTQGIEQYF,TGCAGCGTCACTCAGGGGATCGAGCAGTACTTC
TRBV30,TRBJ2-3,NA,TRBD2,CAWSETSGTDTQYF,TGTGCCTGGAGTGAGACTAGCGGGACAGATACGCAGTATTTT
TRBV7-9,TRBJ2-7,few,NA,CASSPRLGPDEQYF,TGTGCCAGCAGCCCTAGGTTAGGGCCGGACGAGCAGTACTTC
TRBV25-1,TRBJ2-2,NA,TRBD1,CASTHGTVNTGELFF,TGTGCCAGCACCCATGGGACAGTCAACACCGGGGAGCTGTTTTTT
TRBV5-1,TRBJ1-1,NA,NA,CASSLSGGEASF,TGCGCCAGCAGCTTGTCGGGGGGTGAAGCTTCCTTT
TRBV5-6,TRBJ1-1,NA,NA,CASSLEPGRDTEAFF,TGTGCCAGCAGCTTGGAGCCAGGGAGGGACACTGAAGCTTTCTTT
TRBV9,TRBJ2-3,NA,TRBD2,CASRGGTDTQYF,TGTGCCAGCCGGGGGGGAACAGATACGCAGTATTTT
TRBV7-3,TRBJ2-1,NA,TRBD2,CASSSATSGILNEQFF,TGTGCCAGCAGCTCGGCGACTAGCGGGATATTGAATGAGCAGTTCTTC
TRBV27,TRBJ2-3,NA,NA,CASSLSYVGNTDTQYF,TGTGCCAGCAGTTTATCCTACGTCGGGAACACAGATACGCAGTATTTT
TRBV2,TRBJ2-7,NA,NA,CASSAPVAVIAYEQYF,TGTGCCAGCAGTGCGCCGGTGGCCGTCATAGCCTACGAGCAGTACTTC
TRBV2,TRBJ2-3,NA,TRBD2,CASSVGTSIPSDTQYF,TGTGCCAGCAGTGTTGGGACTAGCATTCCATCAGATACGCAGTATTTT
TRBV29-1,TRBJ2-7,NA,TRBD1,CSVGTGAAYEQYF,TGCAGCGTGGGGACAGGCGCGGCCTACGAGCAGTACTTC
TRBV27,TRBJ2-7,NA,NA,CASSLLGDEQYF,TGTGCCAGCAGTTTATTAGGGGACGAGCAGTACTTC
TRBV25-1,TRBJ2-1,NA,NA,CASSAMTGTPGKQFF,TGTGCCAGCAGTGCGATGACCGGGACACCCGGCAAGCAGTTCTTC
TRBV4-2,TRBJ2-7,NA,NA,CASSQEELGSYEQYF,TGTGCCAGCAGCCAAGAAGAACTAGGGTCCTACGAGCAGTACTTC
TRBV27,TRBJ2-7,NA,NA,CASTHQIGYEQYF,TGTGCCAGCACCCATCAGATCGGCTACGAGCAGTACTTC
TRBV27,TRBJ2-1,NA,NA,CASTGFNEQFF,TGTGCCAGCACAGGGTTCAATGAGCAGTTCTTC
TRBV27,TRBJ2-1,NA,NA,CASSPGTDEQFF,TGTGCCAGCAGTCCTGGGACGGATGAGCAGTTCTTC
TRBV7-7,TRBJ2-3,NA,TRBD2,CASSLGLAGVADTQYF,TGTGCTAGCAGCTTAGGACTAGCGGGAGTGGCAGATACGCAGTATTTT
TRBV27,TRBJ2-5,NA,TRBD2,CASSLLAGTFETQYF,TGTGCCAGCAGTTTACTAGCGGGAACTTTTGAGACCCAGTACTTC
TRBV19,TRBJ2-1,NA,TRBD2,CASNIAGSSYNEQFF,TGTGCCAGTAACATAGCGGGGAGCTCCTACAATGAGCAGTTCTTC
TRBV29-1,TRBJ2-7,NA,NA,CSYWTASYEQYF,TGCAGCTACTGGACAGCTAGCTACGAGCAGTACTTC
TRBV5-6,TRBJ2-3,once,NA,CASSSPGRESLETQYF,TGTGCCAGCAGCTCCCCCGGCCGTGAGTCCTTAGAAACGCAGTATTTT
TRBV7-7,TRBJ2-5,NA,NA,CASSPEVEVQETQYF,TGTGCTAGCAGCCCCGAGGTGGAGGTTCAAGAGACCCAGTACTTC
TRBV2,TRBJ2-2,NA,NA,CASSKVDTTGELFF,TGTGCCAGCAGCAAAGTGGACACCACCGGGGAGCTGTTTTTT
TRBV7-9,TRBJ2-1,NA,NA,CASTRTTQQFF,TGTGCCAGCACCAGGACGACCCAGCAGTTCTTC
TRBV27,TRBJ1-1,NA,NA,CASSLLGPMNTEAFF,TGTGCCAGCAGTTTGTTAGGACCCATGAACACTGAAGCTTTCTTT
TRBV7-9,TRBJ1-1,NA,NA,CASSSRLQPWIIESF,TGTGCCAGCAGCTCCCGCCTCCAGCCCTGGATAATAGAATCCTTT
TRBV6-5,TRBJ2-7,once,TRBD2,CASSVSSGRADEQYF,TGTGCCAGCAGTGTCTCGAGCGGGAGGGCCGACGAGCAGTACTTC
TRBV6-5,TRBJ1-5,NA,NA,CASSSEGLQGISPQHF,TGTGCCAGCAGTTCGGAAGGACTACAGGGCATCAGCCCCCAGCATTTT
TRBV6-1,TRBJ2-3,NA,NA,CASSVRDTTTDTQYF,TGTGCCAGCAGTGTCCGGGACACCACCACAGATACGCAGTATTTT
TRBV7-8,TRBJ1-2,once,TRBD1,CASSSPAGGDGYTF,TGTGCCAGCAGCTCACCTGCAGGGGGAGATGGCTACACCTTC
TRBV29-1,TRBJ2-2,NA,NA,CSVEDPGDTGELFF,TGCAGCGTTGAGGACCCTGGGGACACCGGGGAGCTGTTTTTT
TRBV4-1,TRBJ1-4,NA,TRBD1,CASSRTGANEKLFF,TGCGCCAGCAGCCGGACAGGGGCTAATGAAAAACTGTTTTTT
TRBV9,TRBJ2-7,NA,NA,CASSRSPSPSFSYEQYF,TGTGCCAGCAGCCGTAGCCCGTCCCCCAGCTTCAGCTACGAGCAGTACTTC
TRBV29-1,TRBJ2-5,few,NA,CSVAQAAPTGLQETQYF,TGCAGCGTTGCCCAAGCGGCCCCTACAGGGCTCCAAGAGACCCAGTACTTC
TRBV4-1,TRBJ2-1,once,NA,CASSHRNEQFF,TGCGCCAGCAGCCATAGAAATGAGCAGTTCTTC
TRBV7-7,TRBJ1-1,NA,NA,CASSLGRFEAFF,TGTGCCAGCAGCTTAGGGCGGTTTGAAGCTTTCTTT
TRBV4-1,TRBJ1-6,NA,TRBD1,CASSQQGQVNSPLHF,TGCGCCAGCAGCCAACAGGGACAGGTGAATTCACCCCTCCACTTT
TRBV7-9,TRBJ2-1,NA,TRBD1,CASSPTDRAGVEQFF,TGTGCCAGCAGCCCAACGGACAGGGCCGGTGTTGAGCAGTTCTTC
TRBV30,TRBJ1-5,NA,NA,CAWRVGGQPQHF,TGTGCCTGGAGGGTAGGGGGTCAGCCCCAGCATTTT
TRBV23-1,TRBJ1-1,NA,NA,CASSLYRERGNTEAFF,TGCGCCAGCAGCCTTTACAGGGAACGGGGAAACACTGAAGCTTTCTTT
TRBV5-4,TRBJ2-7,NA,NA,CASSLVPEGSYEQYF,TGTGCCAGCAGCTTGGTTCCTGAGGGCTCCTACGAGCAGTACTTC
TRBV5-1,TRBJ2-1,NA,NA,CASSLGGNEQFF,TGCGCCAGCAGCTTAGGCGGCAATGAGCAGTTCTTC
TRBV4-1,TRBJ2-1,NA,TRBD2,CASSQAGTSLYNEQFF,TGCGCCAGCAGCCAAGCCGGGACTAGCCTCTACAATGAGCAGTTCTTC
TRBV30,TRBJ2-2,NA,NA,CAWSVQGPGELFF,TGTGCCTGGAGTGTGCAGGGTCCCGGGGAGCTGTTTTTT